This T cell receptor (beta chain) was profiled in a study of T cells in tuberculosis. This clone was detected only once. The trim removed 5 bases at V and 2 bases at J, leaving 5 bases unmatched. Looked up from germline, CDR1 is MGHDK and CDR2 is SYGVNS. The CDR3 sequence is 15 residues long. TCRdb's table, derived via immunoSEQ multiplex PCR, lists solely in-frame clones and lacks some. The table has more than 30,000 clones, 97% seen once; the top ten hold 6.2%. The TCR was taken from a donor between 10 and 35 years old with latent tuberculosis or without tuberculosis infection. Sample: PBMCs. The chain uses TRBV25-1 and TRBJ2-2; 7 bases agree with TRBD1. CDR3 nucleotide sequence: TGTGCCAGCAGTCCCGGGACAGCCAACACCGGGGAGCTGTTTTTT. It encodes CASSPGTANTGELFF.